The rows below give T cell receptor beta chains drawn from one sample of a study of PD-1 blockade in classical Hodgkin lymphoma. Assay used: immunoSEQ multiplex PCR; TCRdb lists only in-frame clones, some missing. The table records tens of thousands of clones, 90% to 95% of them present only once. The sequenced sample was peripheral blood mononuclear cells (PBMCs), obtained before the fourth cycle of nivolumab. The receptor set was obtained from a human donor with classical Hodgkin lymphoma. CDR3s include the opening cysteine and the closing phenylalanine or tryptophan. D genes are given only for firm matches. Not all rows give a size; the values are once, few, many and, for expanded clones, a class.

>NA|NA|TRBJ2-2|TRBV4-1
TGCGCCAGCAGCCGAATCGTGGGACCAAACACCGGGGAGCTGTTTTTT
CASSRIVGPNTGELFF
>TRBD2|few|TRBJ2-1|TRBV28
TGTGCCAGCAGTTTAGCGGGAGCGGCGAATGAGCAGTTCTTC
CASSLAGAANEQFF
>NA|NA|TRBJ2-3|TRBV27
TGTGCCAGCAGTTTAAGGGGACAACAGGGAAGTAGCACAGATACGCAGTATTTT
CASSLRGQQGSSTDTQYF
>NA|NA|TRBJ2-3|TRBV28
TGTGCCAGCAGTTTAGGACAGAGCACAGATACGCAGTATTTT
CASSLGQSTDTQYF
>TRBD1|NA|TRBJ1-4|TRBV9
TGTGCCAGCAGGGGACAGGGTGATGAAAAACTGTTTTTT
CASRGQGDEKLFF
>TRBD2|NA|TRBJ2-3|TRBV5-1
TGCGCCAGCAGCTTGGCACTAGCGGGAGGGTCAGATACGCAGTATTTT
CASSLALAGGSDTQYF
>NA|NA|TRBJ1-2|TRBV27
TGTGCCAGCAGTTTATGGGGGGCGTTTAACTATGGCTACACCTTC
CASSLWGAFNYGYTF
>TRBD2|NA|TRBJ2-3|TRBV7-3
TGTGCCAGCAGCTCCCGACTAGCGGGCAACACAGATACGCAGTATTTT
CASSSRLAGNTDTQYF
>TRBD1|NA|TRBJ2-7|TRBV10-3
TGTGCCATCAGTGACGACGGGACAGTACGCTCCTACGAGCAGTACTTC
CAISDDGTVRSYEQYF
>TRBD2|NA|TRBJ2-3|TRBV27
TGTGCCAGCAGTTTTCTACTAGCGGCTGCAGATACGCAGTATTTT
CASSFLLAAADTQYF
>NA|NA|TRBJ2-1|TRBV6-5
TGTGCCAGCAGTTACTCGGCAGGGGTAGCAAATGAGCAGTTCTTC
CASSYSAGVANEQFF
>NA|NA|TRBJ2-7|TRBV20-1
TGCATCACAAACGTAGGGGCCGAGCAGTACTTC
CITNVGAEQYF
>TRBD2|NA|TRBJ2-2|TRBV7-8
TGTGCCAGCAGCTCCCTATTTACTAGCGGGGGGACCACCGAGGAGCTGTTTTTT
CASSSLFTSGGTTEELFF
>NA|NA|TRBJ2-7|TRBV27
TGTGCCAGCAGGGGTCCTTCAGGGAAGGCCCTCGAGTTCTACGAGCAGTACTTC
CASRGPSGKALEFYEQYF
>TRBD1|NA|TRBJ2-7|TRBV19
TGTGCCAGTAGTGTGGAGGACAGGGGACCCTACGAGCAGTACTTC
CASSVEDRGPYEQYF
>TRBD1|NA|TRBJ1-3|TRBV11-2
TGTGCCAGCAGCTTAGACCCGGGACAGCTCTCTGGAAACACCATATATTTT
CASSLDPGQLSGNTIYF
>NA|NA|TRBJ2-3|TRBV6-1
TGTGCCAACCGGGGGTCGGGCACAGATACGCAGTATTTT
CANRGSGTDTQYF